The clone carrying this T cell receptor (beta chain) appeared once. The antigen remains undetermined. Only in-frame clones appear in the TCRdb table, and some are missing; sequencing was by immunoSEQ multiplex PCR. The sample consists of more than 400,000 clones, roughly 87% of them appearing once. The treatment here: around 19 received Ad26.COV2.S at low or high dose, single or two shots; about five received placebo; per-sample allocation not given. Day 63 after the first injection of vaccine or placebo was the sampling time. These data originate in a study of Ad26.COV2.S vaccination and SARS-CoV-2 variants. Whole-study context: Ad26.COV2.S, an intramuscular injection, was given once or twice 56 days apart. Study-wide findings and caveats: Possible underestimation of total T cell responses by the TCR breadth and depth analyses was noted. Among vaccine recipients, spike-specific TCR breadth exceeded that of placebo recipients. Similar non-spike TCR breadth was observed in recipients of vaccine and of placebo.

With 0 bases removed from V and 0 bases from J, the gap between germline ends came to 12 bases. Per the germline V gene, CDR1 is SGDLS and CDR2 is YYNGEE. The CDR3 is made up of 16 amino acids. This TCR was sampled from a person between 18 and 60 years old who received the Ad26.COV2.S COVID-19 vaccine or a placebo. The chain is built from TRBV9 and TRBJ1-1; no definite D call. The sample consisted of peripheral blood, taken in a trial of Ad26.COV2.S vaccine versus placebo. CDR3 loop: CASSVGTSIMNTEAFF. As DNA, the CDR3 is TGTGCCAGCAGCGTAGGGACCTCTATCATGAACACTGAAGCTTTCTTT.